This T cell receptor (beta chain) was found in a study of cytomegalovirus exposure and HLA in healthy donors. Findings and limits, study-wide: Reportedly, HLA-A and HLA-B alleles of most subjects were accurately predicted from TCR beta. V- and J-gene trimming in TCR beta was tied to a missense DCLRE1C variant by an analysis performed later. In a later analysis, several top co-occurrence clusters appeared linked to parvovirus B19, influenza, CMV and Epstein-Barr virus. After further analysis at a later stage, 16,951 TCR beta sequences were associated with HLA alleles at 0.05 false discovery rate.

Looked up from germline, CDR1 is GTSNPN and CDR2 is SVGIG (reference sequence). The CDR3 sequence is 14 residues long. The V gene lost 0 bases and the J gene lost 2 bases, with 11 bases spanning the gap. As to this clone: What it binds is unknown.

The PCR was carried out with 60 Vbeta primers and 13 Jbeta primers. Clones were read by immunoSEQ multiplex PCR, and TCRdb kept only the in-frame ones, dropping some. The sample includes 160,000 or so clones, almost 85% of them seen just once. The chain has TRBV30 and TRBJ2-7, with D perhaps TRBD1 (6 bases). Sequencing input: PBMCs. The clonotype comes from a woman between 50 and 59 years old in good health and CMV-seronegative. CDR3 nucleotide sequence: TGTGCCTGGAGTGTAAAAGGACAGACCTACGAGCAGTACTTC. It encodes CAWSVKGQTYEQYF.